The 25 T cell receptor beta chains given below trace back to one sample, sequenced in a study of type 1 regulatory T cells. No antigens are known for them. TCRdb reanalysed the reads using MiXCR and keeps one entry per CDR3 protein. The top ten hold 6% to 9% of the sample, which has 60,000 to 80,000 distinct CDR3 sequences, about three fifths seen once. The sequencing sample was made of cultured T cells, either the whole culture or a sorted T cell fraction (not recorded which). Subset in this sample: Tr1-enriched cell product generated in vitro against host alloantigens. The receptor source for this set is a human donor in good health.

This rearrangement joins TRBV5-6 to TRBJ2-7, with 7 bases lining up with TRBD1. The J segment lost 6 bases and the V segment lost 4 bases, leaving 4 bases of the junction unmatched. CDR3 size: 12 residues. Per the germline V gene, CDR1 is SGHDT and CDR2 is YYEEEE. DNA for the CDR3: TGTGCCAGCAGCAAGACAGGGCCCGAGCAGTACTTC. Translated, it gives CASSKTGPEQYF.

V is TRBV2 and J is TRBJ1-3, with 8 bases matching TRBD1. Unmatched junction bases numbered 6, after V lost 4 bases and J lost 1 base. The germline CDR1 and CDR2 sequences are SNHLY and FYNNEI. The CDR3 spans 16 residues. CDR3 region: CASSAIDRGSGNTIYF. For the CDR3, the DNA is TGTGCCAGCAGTGCAATCGACAGGGGTTCTGGAAACACCATATATTTT.

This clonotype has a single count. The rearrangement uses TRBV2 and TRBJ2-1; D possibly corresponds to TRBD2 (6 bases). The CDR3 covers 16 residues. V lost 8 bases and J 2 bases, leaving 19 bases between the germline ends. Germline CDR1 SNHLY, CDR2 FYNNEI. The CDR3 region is CASGGIAVMAYNEQFF. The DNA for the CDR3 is TGTGCCAGCGGGGGAATAGCGGTGATGGCCTACAATGAGCAGTTCTTC.

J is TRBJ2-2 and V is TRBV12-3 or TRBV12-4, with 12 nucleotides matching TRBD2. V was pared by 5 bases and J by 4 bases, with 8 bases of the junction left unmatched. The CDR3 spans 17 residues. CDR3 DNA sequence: TGTGCCAGCAGTCGGCCGGGACTAGCGGGCCTCACCGGGGAGCTGTTTTTT. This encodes CASSRPGLAGLTGELFF.

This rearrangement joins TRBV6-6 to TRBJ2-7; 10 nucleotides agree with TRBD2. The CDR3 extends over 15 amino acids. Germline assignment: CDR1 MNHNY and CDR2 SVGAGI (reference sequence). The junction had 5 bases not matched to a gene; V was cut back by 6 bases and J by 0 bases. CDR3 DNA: TGTGCCAGCAGGCCACTAGCGGGGATCTCCTACGAGCAGTACTTC. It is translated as CASRPLAGISYEQYF.

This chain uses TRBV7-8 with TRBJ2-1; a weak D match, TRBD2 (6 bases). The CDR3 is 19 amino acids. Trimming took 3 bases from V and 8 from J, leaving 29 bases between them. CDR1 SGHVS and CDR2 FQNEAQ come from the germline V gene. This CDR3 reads CASSFRWVGGKTSGHEQFF. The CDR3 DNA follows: TGTGCCAGCAGCTTTAGGTGGGTGGGCGGCAAGACTAGTGGCCATGAGCAGTTCTTC.

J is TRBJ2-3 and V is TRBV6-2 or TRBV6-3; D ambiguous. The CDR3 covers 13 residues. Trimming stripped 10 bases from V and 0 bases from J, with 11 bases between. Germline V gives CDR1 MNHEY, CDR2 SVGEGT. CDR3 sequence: CATQDGSTDTQYF. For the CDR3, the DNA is TGTGCCACCCAGGACGGGAGCACAGATACGCAGTATTTT.

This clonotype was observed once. CDR3 sequence reads: CASTHEGTDTQYF. The CDR3, as DNA: TGTGCCAGCACCCACGAGGGCACAGATACGCAGTATTTT. The V and J genes are TRBV6-5 and TRBJ2-3; D gene ambiguous. Trimming shortened V by 7 bases and J by 1 base, and 9 bases separated the two germline ends. The V gene's germline CDR1 is MNHEY and CDR2 SVGAGI. The CDR3 length is 13 residues.

CDR3 DNA: TGTGCCAGCAGCAATGACAGGGGGCTCCAGCCCCAGCATTTT. Its protein product is CASSNDRGLQPQHF. J is TRBJ1-5 and V is TRBV21-1; TRBD1, the D gene given by the table, was not confirmed from the DNA. TRBV21-1 is designated a pseudogene. There are 14 residues in the CDR3.

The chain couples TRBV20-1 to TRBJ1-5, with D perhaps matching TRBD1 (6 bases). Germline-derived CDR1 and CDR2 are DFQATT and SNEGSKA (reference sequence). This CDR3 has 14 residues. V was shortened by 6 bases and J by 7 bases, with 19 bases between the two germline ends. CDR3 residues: CSAPSQGRGQPQHF. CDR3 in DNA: TGCAGTGCACCTTCACAGGGAAGAGGCCAGCCCCAGCATTTT.

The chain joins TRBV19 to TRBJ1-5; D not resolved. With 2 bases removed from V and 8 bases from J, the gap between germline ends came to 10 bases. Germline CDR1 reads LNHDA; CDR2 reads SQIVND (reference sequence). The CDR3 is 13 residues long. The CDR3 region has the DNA TGTGCCAGTAGTATAAGAGCTACGGAGCCCCAGCATTTT. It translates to CASSIRATEPQHF.

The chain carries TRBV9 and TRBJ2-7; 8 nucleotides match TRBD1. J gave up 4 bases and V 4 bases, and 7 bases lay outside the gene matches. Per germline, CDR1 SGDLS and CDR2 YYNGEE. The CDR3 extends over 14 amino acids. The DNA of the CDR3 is TGTGCCAGCAGCCTCCGGGACAGGAGGTACGAGCAGTACTTC. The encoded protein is CASSLRDRRYEQYF. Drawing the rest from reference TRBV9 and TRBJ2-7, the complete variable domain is DSGVTQTPKHLITATGQRVTLRCSPRSGDLSVYWYQQSLDQGLQFLIQYYNGEERAKGNILERFSAQQFPDLHSELNLSSLELGDSALYFCASSLRDRRYEQYFGPGTRLTVT.

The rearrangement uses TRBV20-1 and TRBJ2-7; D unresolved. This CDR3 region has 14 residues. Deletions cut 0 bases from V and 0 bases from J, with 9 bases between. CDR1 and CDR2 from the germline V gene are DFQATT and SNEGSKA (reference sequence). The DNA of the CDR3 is TGCAGTGCTAGAGATCCCCGGTACTCCTACGAGCAGTACTTC. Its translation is CSARDPRYSYEQYF.

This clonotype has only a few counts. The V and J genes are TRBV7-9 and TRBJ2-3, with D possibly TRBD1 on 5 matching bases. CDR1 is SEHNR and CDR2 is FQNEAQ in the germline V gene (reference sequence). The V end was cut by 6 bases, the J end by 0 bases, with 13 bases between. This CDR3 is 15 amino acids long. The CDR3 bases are TGTGCCAGCAGTCGACAGCAACCGAGCACAGATACGCAGTATTTT. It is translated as CASSRQQPSTDTQYF.

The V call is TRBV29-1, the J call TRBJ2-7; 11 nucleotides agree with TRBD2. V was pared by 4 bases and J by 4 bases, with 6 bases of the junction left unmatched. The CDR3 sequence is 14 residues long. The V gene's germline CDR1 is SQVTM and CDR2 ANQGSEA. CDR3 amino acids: CSVAGTSGKYEQYF. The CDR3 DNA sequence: TGCAGCGTTGCCGGGACTAGCGGAAAATACGAGCAGTACTTC.

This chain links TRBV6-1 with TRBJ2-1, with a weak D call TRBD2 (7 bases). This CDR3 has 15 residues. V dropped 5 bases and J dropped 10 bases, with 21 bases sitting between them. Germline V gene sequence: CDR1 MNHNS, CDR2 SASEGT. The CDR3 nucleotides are TGTGCCAGCAGTACTGAGGGGGGGGGCCTCGGGGAGCAGTTCTTC. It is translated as CASSTEGGGLGEQFF.

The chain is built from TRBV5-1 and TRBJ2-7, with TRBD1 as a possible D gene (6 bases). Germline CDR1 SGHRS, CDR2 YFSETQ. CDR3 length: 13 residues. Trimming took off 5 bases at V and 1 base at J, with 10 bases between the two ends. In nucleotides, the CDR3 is TGCGCCAGCAGACGCGGACAGTCCTACGAGCAGTACTTC. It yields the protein CASRRGQSYEQYF. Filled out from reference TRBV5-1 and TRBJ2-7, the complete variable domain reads KAGVTQTPRYLIKTRGQQVTLSCSPISGHRSVSWYQQTPGQGLQFLFEYFSETQRNKGNFPGRFSGRQFSNSRSEMNVSTLELGDSALYLCASRRGQSYEQYFGPGTRLTVT.

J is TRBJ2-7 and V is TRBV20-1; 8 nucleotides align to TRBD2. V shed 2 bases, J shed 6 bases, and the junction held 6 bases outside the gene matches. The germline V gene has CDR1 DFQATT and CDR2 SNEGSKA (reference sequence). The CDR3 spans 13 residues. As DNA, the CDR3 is TGCAGTGCTAGATCCGGGAGGGACGGCGAGCAGTACTTC. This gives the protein CSARSGRDGEQYF.

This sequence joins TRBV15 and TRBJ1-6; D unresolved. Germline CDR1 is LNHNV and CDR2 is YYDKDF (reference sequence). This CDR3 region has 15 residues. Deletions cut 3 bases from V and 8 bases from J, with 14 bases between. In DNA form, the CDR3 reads TGTGCCACCAGCAGGACACTTCATGTTGATTCACCCCTCCACTTT. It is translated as CATSRTLHVDSPLHF.

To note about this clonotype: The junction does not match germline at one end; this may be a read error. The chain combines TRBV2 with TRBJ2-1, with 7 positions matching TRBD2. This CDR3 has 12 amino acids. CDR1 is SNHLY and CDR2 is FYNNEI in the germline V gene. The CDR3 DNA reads TGTGCCAGCAGTGCCGAAGGGACTATGTTCATCTTC. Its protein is CASSAEGTMFIF. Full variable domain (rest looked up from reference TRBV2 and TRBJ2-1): EPEVTQTPSHQVTQMGQEVILRCVPISNHLYFYWYRQILGQKVEFLVSFYNNEISEKSEIFDDQFSVERPDGSNFTLKIRSTKLEDSAMYFCASSAEGTMFIFGPGTRLTVL.

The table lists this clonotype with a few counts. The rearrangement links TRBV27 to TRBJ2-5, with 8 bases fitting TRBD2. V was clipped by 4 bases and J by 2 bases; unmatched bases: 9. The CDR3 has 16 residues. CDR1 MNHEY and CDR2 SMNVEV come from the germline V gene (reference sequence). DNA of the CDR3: TGTGCCAGCAGTTACGGACTAGCCCCTACTCAAGAGACCCAGTACTTC. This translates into CASSYGLAPTQETQYF.

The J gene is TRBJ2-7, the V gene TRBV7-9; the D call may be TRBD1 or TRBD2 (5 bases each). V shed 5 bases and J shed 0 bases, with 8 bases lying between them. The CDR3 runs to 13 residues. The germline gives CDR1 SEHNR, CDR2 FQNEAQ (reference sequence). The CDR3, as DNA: TGTGCCAGCAGCACGGGGCACTCCTACGAGCAGTACTTC. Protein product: CASSTGHSYEQYF.

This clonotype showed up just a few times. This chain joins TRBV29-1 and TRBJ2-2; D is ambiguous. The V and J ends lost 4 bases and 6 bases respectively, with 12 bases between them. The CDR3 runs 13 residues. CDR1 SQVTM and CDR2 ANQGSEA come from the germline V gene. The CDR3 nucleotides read TGCAGCGTTGTGACAAGCTTGTCCGGGGAGCTGTTTTTT. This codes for CSVVTSLSGELFF.

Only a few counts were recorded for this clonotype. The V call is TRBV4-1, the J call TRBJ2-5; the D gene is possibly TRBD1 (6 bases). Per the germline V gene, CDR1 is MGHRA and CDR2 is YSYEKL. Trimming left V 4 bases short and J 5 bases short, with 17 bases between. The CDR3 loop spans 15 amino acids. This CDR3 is CASSRVQGYGETQYF. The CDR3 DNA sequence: TGCGCCAGCAGCCGAGTTCAGGGGTATGGGGAGACCCAGTACTTC.

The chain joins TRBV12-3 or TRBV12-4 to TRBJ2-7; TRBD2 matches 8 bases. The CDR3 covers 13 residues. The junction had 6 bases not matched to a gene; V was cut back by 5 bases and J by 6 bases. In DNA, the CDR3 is TGTGCCAGCAGTACAATAGCGGGACTCGAGCAGTACTTC. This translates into CASSTIAGLEQYF.